A single sample is the source of the 14 T cell receptor beta chains below, sequenced in a study of CD8 T cells in Susac syndrome. RNA, at about 0.45 to 1 ug, was reverse transcribed with random hexamers. Each CDR3 protein is one row after TCRdb ran MiXCR on the immunoSEQ multiplex PCR reads. This sample has 250,000 to 300,000 distinct CDR3 sequences, with 80% to 90% found just once. Sequences were obtained from CD8+ T cells from PBMCs. These receptors all stem from a human donor with multiple sclerosis.

The rearrangement joins TRBV28 to TRBJ2-1; D possibly corresponds to TRBD2 (6 bases). Germline CDR1 MDHEN, CDR2 SYDVKM. CDR3 size: 13 residues. The V and J ends lost 10 bases and 5 bases respectively, with 15 bases between them. CDR3 sequence reads: CATTELANNEQFF. The CDR3 DNA sequence: TGTGCCACCACTGAGCTAGCGAACAATGAGCAGTTCTTC.

This sequence joins TRBV28 and TRBJ2-5; 7 bases fit TRBD1. This CDR3 is 15 amino acids long. The J segment lost 2 bases and the V segment lost 6 bases, leaving 9 bases of the junction unmatched. Germline V gene data show CDR1 as MDHEN and CDR2 as SYDVKM. CDR3 protein: CASRPDRDFQETQYF. In DNA, the CDR3 is TGTGCCAGCAGGCCAGACAGGGATTTTCAAGAGACCCAGTACTTC.

This sequence joins TRBV10-3 and TRBJ2-7, with D perhaps matching TRBD1 (6 bases). The CDR3 extends over 15 amino acids. Germline assignment: CDR1 ENHRY and CDR2 SYGVKD. V was clipped by 1 base and J by 2 bases, with 12 bases between them. CDR3 in DNA: TGTGCCATCAGTGAGTTCCGTCCAGGGGCCTACGAGCAGTACTTC. Translated, it gives CAISEFRPGAYEQYF.

The CDR3 DNA sequence: TGTGCCAGCAGCTTGGGACAGGGGGATTACGAGCAGTACTTC. It translates to CASSLGQGDYEQYF. The gene calls are TRBV7-3 and TRBJ2-7, with 11 nucleotides matching TRBD1. Germline V gene sequence: CDR1 SGHTA, CDR2 FQGTGA. The CDR3 consists of 14 residues. With 3 bases clipped from V and 4 bases from J, the junction kept 2 bases outside the gene matches. The variable domain in full, with the rest retrieved from reference TRBV7-3 and TRBJ2-7, is GAGVSQTPSNKVTEKGKYVELRCDPISGHTALYWYRQSLGQGPEFLIYFQGTGAADDSGLPNDRFFAVRPEGSVSTLKIQRTERGDSAVYLCASSLGQGDYEQYFGPGTRLTVT.

The chain joins TRBV9 to TRBJ2-1; 7 bases align to TRBD2. This CDR3 is built from 14 residues. Germline loops: CDR1 SGDLS, CDR2 YYNGEE. Trimming at V came to 1 base and at J to 8 bases, leaving 6 bases not matched to a gene. CDR3: CASSVSDSGHEQFF. CDR3 bases: TGTGCCAGCAGCGTATCGGATAGCGGGCATGAGCAGTTCTTC.

The chain employs TRBV25-1 and TRBJ2-5, with D perhaps TRBD1 or TRBD2 (6 bases each). Trimming took 6 bases from V and 5 from J, leaving 16 bases between them. The CDR3 totals 14 residues. The germline V gene has CDR1 MGHDK and CDR2 SYGVNS. CDR3 in amino acids: CASRLGGSRETQYF. CDR3 coding DNA: TGTGCCAGCAGACTAGGGGGGTCACGGGAGACCCAGTACTTC.

This clonotype has a single count. The chain employs TRBV12-3 or TRBV12-4 and TRBJ2-6; tentative D call: TRBD2 (5 bases). The V end lost 3 bases, the J end lost 0 bases, and 6 bases lay between the germline ends. This CDR3 is built from 15 residues. The CDR3 region has the DNA TGTGCCAGCAGTTTCACTAGCTCTGGGGCCAACGTCCTGACTTTC. Encoded protein: CASSFTSSGANVLTF.

V usage is TRBV28 and J usage is TRBJ1-5; 7 bases are a match to TRBD1. Germline V gene sequence: CDR1 MDHEN, CDR2 SYDVKM. V shed 5 bases, J shed 2 bases, and the junction held 9 bases outside the gene matches. This CDR3 contains 16 residues. CDR3 loop: CASSPTGRRGNQPQHF. DNA of the CDR3: TGTGCCAGCAGTCCGACAGGGAGGCGCGGCAATCAGCCCCAGCATTTT.

J is TRBJ1-5 and V is TRBV6-2 or TRBV6-3; 9 nucleotides align to TRBD1. CDR1 and CDR2 from the germline V gene are MNHEY and SVGEGT. With 4 bases clipped from V and 3 bases from J, the junction kept 4 bases outside the gene matches. The CDR3 totals 15 residues. CDR3 amino acids: CASSSDRGVNQPQHF. CDR3 coding DNA: TGTGCCAGCAGTTCTGACAGGGGGGTCAATCAGCCCCAGCATTTT.

The sample holds a few counts of this clonotype. The J gene is TRBJ1-2, the V gene TRBV5-4, with D perhaps matching TRBD1 (5 bases). Trimming stripped 7 bases from V and 4 bases from J, with 17 bases between. Germline V gene sequence: CDR1 SGHNT, CDR2 YYREEE (reference sequence). The CDR3 consists of 14 residues. CDR3 loop: CASRGPIETYGYTF. The CDR3 DNA sequence: TGTGCCAGCCGGGGCCCAATCGAGACCTATGGCTACACCTTC.

The table lists this clonotype with a count of one. The CDR3 region is CASSLGDGNQPQHF. The CDR3 nucleotides are TGTGCCAGCAGTTTAGGGGACGGTAATCAGCCCCAGCATTTT. V gene TRBV27 combines with J gene TRBJ1-5; weak D call: TRBD1 (5 bases). The CDR3 length is 14 residues. Trimming took 2 bases from V and 4 from J, leaving 9 bases between them. Germline V gives CDR1 MNHEY, CDR2 SMNVEV (reference sequence).

The sample holds one count of this clonotype. The CDR3 loop reads CASSSNRLRRDTEAFF. The DNA of the CDR3 is TGTGCCAGCAGCTCAAACAGGCTTCGCCGGGACACTGAAGCTTTCTTT. This chain uses TRBV7-9 with TRBJ1-1, with D possibly TRBD1 on 5 matching bases. CDR3 length equals 16 residues. Germline CDR1 is SEHNR and CDR2 is FQNEAQ (reference sequence). V dropped 4 bases and J dropped 3 bases, with 18 bases sitting between them.

The V and J genes are TRBV7-6 and TRBJ2-1; D unclear. The CDR3 loop spans 15 amino acids. Germline V CDR1 and CDR2: SGHVS, FNYEAQ. Trimming cost V 1 base and J 7 bases, with 14 bases left between them. The CDR3 DNA reads TGTGCCAGCAGCTTAGACCGGACGGTAATAAATGAGCAGTTCTTC. This encodes CASSLDRTVINEQFF.

The rearrangement uses TRBV7-9 and TRBJ2-2; D is undetermined. Germline assignment: CDR1 SEHNR and CDR2 FQNEAQ (reference sequence). There are 16 residues in the CDR3. The V end was cut by 4 bases, the J end by 10 bases, with 22 bases between. The CDR3 loop is CASSYFPGPPAAELFF. CDR3 sequence (DNA): TGTGCCAGCAGCTATTTTCCGGGCCCCCCGGCCGCGGAGCTGTTTTTT.